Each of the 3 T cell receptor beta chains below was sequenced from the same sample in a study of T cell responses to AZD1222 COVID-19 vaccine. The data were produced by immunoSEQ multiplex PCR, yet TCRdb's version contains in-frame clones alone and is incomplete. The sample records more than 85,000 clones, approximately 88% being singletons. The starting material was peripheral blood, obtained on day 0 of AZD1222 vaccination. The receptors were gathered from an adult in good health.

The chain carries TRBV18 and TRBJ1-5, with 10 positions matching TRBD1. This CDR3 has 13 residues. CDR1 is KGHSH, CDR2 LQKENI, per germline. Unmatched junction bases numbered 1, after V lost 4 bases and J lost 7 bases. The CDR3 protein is CASSQGQGQPQHF. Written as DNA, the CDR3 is TGTGCCAGCTCACAGGGACAGGGGCAGCCCCAGCATTTT.

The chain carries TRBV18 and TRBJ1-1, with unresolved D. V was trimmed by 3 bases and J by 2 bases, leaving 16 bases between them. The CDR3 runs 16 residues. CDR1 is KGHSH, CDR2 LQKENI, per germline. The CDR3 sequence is CASSPPRGGPNTEAFF. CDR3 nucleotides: TGTGCCAGCTCACCCCCCCGGGGAGGACCCAACACTGAAGCTTTCTTT. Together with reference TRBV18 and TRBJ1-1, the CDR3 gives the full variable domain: NAGVMQNPRHLVRRRGQEARLRCSPMKGHSHVYWYRQLPEEGLKFMVYLQKENIIDESGMPKERFSAEFPKEGPSILRIQQVVRGDSAAYFCASSPPRGGPNTEAFFGQGTRLTVV.

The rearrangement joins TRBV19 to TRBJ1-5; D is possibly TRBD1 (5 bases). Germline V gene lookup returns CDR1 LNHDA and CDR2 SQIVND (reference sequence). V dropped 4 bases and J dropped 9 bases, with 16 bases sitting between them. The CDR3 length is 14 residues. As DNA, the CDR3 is TGTGCCAGTAGTACTCCGGGGGGGATGGTGCCCCAGCATTTT. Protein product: CASSTPGGMVPQHF.